These T cell receptor beta chains were read from a single sample in a study of T cell responses to AZD1222 COVID-19 vaccine. TCRdb's table, derived via immunoSEQ multiplex PCR, lists solely in-frame clones and lacks some. The sample holds fewer than 150,000 clones, around 88% seen once. Here the sequenced sample was peripheral blood, taken on day 0 of AZD1222 vaccination. Source of these receptors: an adult in good health. Both conserved end residues are part of each CDR3. The order of the fields is V gene, clone size, J gene, D gene, CDR3 protein, CDR3 DNA. A D gene is named only where the DNA matches it firmly. Where a row states a size, it is once, few, many or the class of an expanded clone; other rows omit it.

TRBV6-5	NA	TRBJ2-5	NA	CASRSVGTQYF	TGTGCCAGCAGGAGCGTCGGGACCCAGTACTTC
TRBV14	few	TRBJ2-7	TRBD1	CASSLKPGQALEQYF	TGTGCCAGCAGCCTGAAGCCGGGACAGGCCCTCGAGCAGTACTTC
TRBV6-4	once	TRBJ1-5	NA	CASSEYWGAPQHF	TGTGCCAGCAGTGAATACTGGGGTGCGCCCCAGCATTTT
TRBV19	NA	TRBJ1-1	NA	CASSIAENTEAFF	TGTGCCAGTAGTATAGCCGAGAACACTGAAGCTTTCTTT
TRBV3-1/TRBV3-2	NA	TRBJ1-1	NA	CASSHTTPPEAFF	TGTGCCAGCAGCCACACTACCCCCCCTGAGGCTTTCTTT
TRBV5-1	once	TRBJ1-2	NA	CASSLEGTWYGYTF	TGCGCCAGCAGCTTGGAAGGGACCTGGTATGGCTACACCTTC
TRBV11-2	NA	TRBJ1-2	TRBD1	CASSQGQGYGYTF	TGTGCCAGCAGCCAGGGACAGGGCTATGGCTACACCTTC
TRBV5-1	NA	TRBJ1-4	TRBD1	CASSPGGLNEKLFF	TGCGCCAGCAGCCCAGGGGGCTTGAATGAAAAACTGTTTTTT
TRBV12-3/TRBV12-4	NA	TRBJ1-2	TRBD1	CASSFRGPYGYTF	TGTGCCAGCAGTTTTAGGGGGCCCTATGGCTACACCTTC
TRBV7-2	NA	TRBJ2-2	TRBD2	CASNALAGTTGELFF	TGTGCCAGCAATGCTTTAGCGGGGACCACCGGGGAGCTGTTTTTT
TRBV11-2	NA	TRBJ1-2	NA	CASSLDTRENYGYTF	TGTGCCAGCAGCTTAGATACCCGGGAGAACTATGGCTACACCTTC
TRBV28	NA	TRBJ1-5	NA	CASRPDLPGGDQPQHF	TGTGCCAGCCGCCCTGACCTCCCGGGAGGAGATCAGCCCCAGCATTTT
TRBV18	NA	TRBJ1-1	NA	CASSKSETGVNTEAFF	TGTGCCAGCTCAAAATCGGAAACAGGAGTGAACACTGAAGCTTTCTTT
TRBV7-8	NA	TRBJ1-3	TRBD1	CASSRRDSSGNTIYF	TGTGCCAGCAGCCGGCGGGACAGCTCTGGAAACACCATATATTTT
TRBV6-5	NA	TRBJ2-7	NA	CASSKSDVTYEQYF	TGTGCCAGCAGTAAATCGGATGTTACCTACGAGCAGTACTTC
TRBV6-6	NA	TRBJ1-1	NA	CASRRDAEAFF	TGTGCCAGCAGAAGGGACGCTGAAGCTTTCTTT
TRBV7-9	NA	TRBJ2-5	NA	CASIPSGRETQYF	TGTGCCAGCATCCCATCGGGAAGAGAGACCCAGTACTTC
TRBV5-6	NA	TRBJ1-2	NA	CASCLGRQGYGYTF	TGTGCCAGCTGCCTGGGACGGCAGGGCTATGGCTACACCTTC
TRBV6-2/TRBV6-3	once	TRBJ1-5	NA	CASSSLLGGNQPQHF	TGTGCCAGCAGTTCCTTGTTGGGGGGGAATCAGCCCCAGCATTTT
TRBV7-2	many	TRBJ1-2	NA	CASSPPRLSGYTF	TGTGCCAGCAGCCCCCCGCGGTTGTCTGGCTACACCTTC
TRBV5-4	NA	TRBJ1-1	TRBD1	CASSARTGDTEAFF	TGTGCCAGCAGCGCCCGGACAGGGGACACTGAAGCTTTCTTT
TRBV19	few	TRBJ2-2	TRBD1	CASSIAGGRNTGELFF	TGTGCCAGTAGTATAGCAGGGGGCAGGAACACCGGGGAGCTGTTTTTT
TRBV5-1	NA	TRBJ1-2	TRBD1	CASSLATDRVGGYTF	TGCGCCAGCAGCTTGGCCACGGACAGGGTTGGTGGCTACACCTTC
TRBV18	NA	TRBJ2-5	NA	CASSPVELSQETQYF	TGTGCCAGCTCACCTGTAGAGCTAAGCCAAGAGACCCAGTACTTC
TRBV14	once	TRBJ1-2	NA	CASSPGSYGYTF	TGTGCCAGCAGCCCGGGGAGCTATGGCTACACCTTC
TRBV7-9	few	TRBJ2-7	NA	CASSRGVLDPYEQYF	TGTGCCAGCAGCCGAGGAGTGTTGGACCCCTACGAGCAGTACTTC
TRBV7-2	NA	TRBJ2-5	NA	CASSLAAGDQETQYF	TGTGCCAGCAGCTTAGCGGCAGGGGACCAAGAGACCCAGTACTTC
TRBV12-5	NA	TRBJ2-7	NA	CASGLVVTGSVTYEQYF	TGTGCTAGTGGTTTGGTAGTTACCGGGTCGGTAACCTACGAGCAGTACTTC
TRBV13	NA	TRBJ2-3	NA	CASSLAQGSTDTQYF	TGTGCCAGCAGCTTAGCTCAGGGCAGCACAGATACGCAGTATTTT
TRBV7-2	NA	TRBJ1-3	NA	CASSPEGGSGNTIYF	TGTGCCAGCAGCCCCGAGGGGGGTTCTGGAAACACCATATATTTT